This T cell receptor (beta chain) came from a study of blood T cell repertoires in COVID-19. Study processing details: The authors estimated nucleated cell counts from reference gene primer amplification. Data came from immunoSEQ multiplex PCR; TCRdb stores just in-frame clones and leaves some out. That table gives V, J and clone size, and the DNA gave D and trimming. The sample has about 190,000 clones, about 84% seen once. This CDR3 comprises 15 residues. With 0 bases removed from V and 0 bases from J, the gap between germline ends came to 11 bases. The germline gives CDR1 GTSNPN, CDR2 SVGIG (reference sequence). Those who participated ranged in age from roughly 18 to 100 years and resided in about two dozen US areas.

The sequence derives from a man in his forties or fifties with acute COVID-19. The V call is TRBV30, the J call TRBJ1-1; D remains ambiguous. The sample comprised PBMCs or T cells enriched from blood (not recorded which). The chain's CDR3 is CAWSVGDGMNTEAFF. CDR3 bases: TGTGCCTGGAGTGTTGGAGACGGAATGAACACTGAAGCTTTCTTT.